This T cell receptor beta chain was profiled in a study of cytomegalovirus exposure and HLA in healthy donors (dated by TCRdb to about 2017). As for the study more broadly: According to a later analysis, the 120 or so validation repertoires were produced on the same platform as the approximately 690 repertoires of the first cohort. The study aimed to test whether signatures of past pathogen exposure could be identified by cataloging public T cell receptors. In addition to the first cohort of 666 subjects, a separate validation cohort of approximately 130 different subjects was used. To predict cytomegalovirus infection status, the study combined high-throughput TCR immunosequencing, statistical association of individual TCRs with disease status, and machine learning.

The CDR3 numbers 12 residues from cysteine through phenylalanine. Only the CDR3 DNA is retained, 36 bases long and in frame from the first base. Per the germline V gene, MRHNA is the CDR1 and SNTAGT is the CDR2. Deletion took 7 bases off V and 3 bases off J, with a span of 10 bases between the germline ends. Note on this clone: Its antigen is still unknown. The record has no base qualities; no much larger clone is one base away.

The library was built by means of the immunoSEQ multiplex PCR assay. The original pipeline was this. To diagnose cytomegalovirus status from the catalog of TCR beta chain sequences, a statistical classification framework was built. Sourced from immuneACCESS, this table was stored by TCRdb with only in-frame sequences that have V and J called. A share of the clones is absent; for the studies checked, an unresolved V gene accounts for under half, and the remainder has no known explanation. The V and J calls and clone size were taken over from that table, and D and trimming were inferred from the DNA. For this sample the table gives roughly 140,000 clones, of which around 87% were detected only once. 8.5% to 9.5% of the sample is held by the ten biggest clonotypes. Results and caveats for the whole study, not just this receptor: A total of 164 TCR beta chains were listed by the study as associated with cytomegalovirus. The classifier was reported to diagnose cytomegalovirus status with high specificity and sensitivity in both the original and validation cohorts. According to the authors, the approach could potentially be generalized to other disease states and immunological phenotypes. All 120 or so repertoires were used to score co-occurrence in the validation cohort in a later analysis, because that analysis had no HLA typing for the cohort. Most TCR sequences were observed very rarely across donors, whereas some public TCRs were present in many individuals. A few of the identified cytomegalovirus-associated TCR beta chains were confirmed in vitro to be specific for cytomegalovirus antigens. A later analysis found that TCRs clustered in the first cohort also tended to co-occur in the 95 to 150 validation repertoires, with approximately 95% of cluster scores above 0.

Separate from the roughly 650-subject first cohort, the validation cohort of more than 90 subjects was the group to which the donors belonged. This sequence originates from a man aged 18 to 30 in good health and CMV-seropositive. The V gene is TRBV6-4 and the J gene is TRBJ2-7; the D region possibly corresponds to TRBD1 (6 bases align). Source material: PBMCs. At the DNA level, the sequence is TGTGCCAGCAACTTACAGGGCTACGAGCAGTACTTC. It specifies CASNLQGYEQYF.